These 13 T cell receptor beta chains originate from one sample sequenced in a study of blood T cell repertoires in COVID-19. TCRdb's copy holds only in-frame clones and misses some; the assay was immunoSEQ multiplex PCR. Seen here are hundreds of thousands of clones, around nine tenths observed once, and the top ten hold 1.3%. The sequenced sample was peripheral blood. Receptors were obtained from a man aged 65 to 85 with acute or convalescent COVID-19.

This chain links TRBV18 with TRBJ2-5; D is possibly TRBD1 (5 bases). This CDR3 comprises 14 residues. Germline assignment: CDR1 KGHSH and CDR2 LQKENI. With 4 bases removed from V and 2 bases from J, the gap between germline ends came to 11 bases. CDR3 residues: CASSQGSPQETQYF. The CDR3 bases are TGTGCCAGCTCACAGGGGTCTCCACAAGAGACCCAGTACTTC. Based on the CDR3 plus reference TRBV18 and TRBJ2-5, the full variable domain is NAGVMQNPRHLVRRRGQEARLRCSPMKGHSHVYWYRQLPEEGLKFMVYLQKENIIDESGMPKERFSAEFPKEGPSILRIQQVVRGDSAAYFCASSQGSPQETQYFGPGTRLLVL.

A note on this clone: This sample also contains other DNA sequences that code for the same CDR3. This chain uses TRBV24-1 with TRBJ2-3; the D gene is possibly TRBD1 (6 bases). Between the trimmed V and J ends, which lost 5 bases and 0 bases, there was a span of 11 bases. Per germline, CDR1 KGHDR and CDR2 SFDVKD. The CDR3 has 15 amino acids. CDR3 sequence (DNA): TGTGCCACCAGTGGCAGGGGTCCTAGCACAGATACGCAGTATTTT. Residues: CATSGRGPSTDTQYF.

This clone was observed once. The chain combines TRBV4-2 with TRBJ1-4, with D unresolved. CDR1 and CDR2 (germline): LGHNA, YNFKEQ. With 0 bases removed from V and 4 bases from J, the gap between germline ends came to 12 bases. This CDR3 comprises 16 residues. The CDR3 here is CASSQDADRGNEKLFF. DNA for the CDR3: TGTGCCAGCAGCCAAGATGCAGATCGGGGTAATGAAAAACTGTTTTTT.

The chain joins TRBV7-9 to TRBJ2-1, with D possibly matching TRBD1 (5 bases). The ends were cut back, 2 bases at V and 2 bases at J, with 7 bases in the middle. CDR1 is SEHNR and CDR2 is FQNEAQ in the germline V gene (reference sequence). The CDR3 sequence is 14 residues long. The CDR3 reads CASSLPGTYNEQFF. The CDR3 nucleotides are TGTGCCAGCAGCTTACCAGGGACCTACAATGAGCAGTTCTTC.

The chain is built from TRBV7-2 and TRBJ2-7; possible D gene TRBD1, 6 bases. CDR3 length equals 14 residues. V lost 3 bases and J lost 7, with 16 bases in between. Germline V lookup: CDR1 SGHTA, CDR2 FQGNSA. The chain's CDR3 is CASSLADNQGEQYF. The CDR3 nucleotides are TGTGCCAGCAGCTTGGCGGATAACCAGGGGGAGCAGTACTTC.

V and J are TRBV2 and TRBJ1-2; D call uncertain. CDR3 size: 13 residues. With 10 bases removed from V and 5 bases from J, the gap between germline ends came to 17 bases. The V gene's germline CDR1 is SNHLY and CDR2 FYNNEI. The CDR3 sequence is CATPVRLEYGYTF. Here the CDR3 DNA reads TGTGCCACCCCGGTTAGGTTGGAGTATGGCTACACCTTC.

The chain has TRBV16 and TRBJ2-3; TRBD1 matches 8 bases. The length of the CDR3 is 16 residues. CDR1 KGHSY and CDR2 FQNENV come from the germline V gene. J was trimmed by 0 bases and V by 0 bases; bases with no gene match: 2. The CDR3 here is CASSQSDRASTDTQYF. For the CDR3, the DNA is TGTGCCAGCAGCCAATCGGACAGGGCGAGCACAGATACGCAGTATTTT.

The CDR3 nucleotides read TGTGCCAGCCTGGGCGGGCGGGGGCTCTACAATGAGCAGTTCTTC. Translated, it gives CASLGGRGLYNEQFF. V gene TRBV3-1 (or the pseudogene TRBV3-2) combines with J gene TRBJ2-1; a weak D match, TRBD2 (7 bases). V lost 8 bases and J 3 bases, leaving 17 bases between the germline ends. CDR1 and CDR2 from the germline V gene are LGHDT and YNNKEL (reference sequence). The CDR3 extends over 15 amino acids.

This chain connects TRBV20-1 to TRBJ2-5, with TRBD2 identical over 13 bases. Germline V gene sequence: CDR1 DFQATT, CDR2 SNEGSKA (reference sequence). This CDR3 region has 15 residues. The J segment lost 4 bases and the V segment lost 3 bases, leaving 5 bases of the junction unmatched. The CDR3 nucleotides are TGCAGTGCTAGTTTACGGACTAGCGGGGGAGAGACCCAGTACTTC. The encoded protein is CSASLRTSGGETQYF.

The chain carries TRBV6-5 and TRBJ2-2; D is undetermined. The germline V and J ends were trimmed by 0 bases and 1 base, with 9 bases remaining between them. Germline V gene lookup returns CDR1 MNHEY and CDR2 SVGAGI. The CDR3 has 16 amino acids. The CDR3 loop is CASSYSRRLNTGELFF. The CDR3 nucleotides read TGTGCCAGCAGTTACTCGAGGCGGTTGAACACCGGGGAGCTGTTTTTT.

V gene TRBV10-3 combines with J gene TRBJ2-5; the match to TRBD2 covers 9 bases. The CDR3 runs 15 residues. Germline values: CDR1 ENHRY, CDR2 SYGVKD. The trim removed 5 bases at V and 5 bases at J, leaving 9 bases unmatched. The CDR3 region is CAISSIAGVQETQYF. CDR3 DNA: TGTGCCATCAGTTCCATAGCGGGAGTACAGGAGACCCAGTACTTC.

This chain joins TRBV5-1 and TRBJ2-5; 8 bases are a match to TRBD2. Trimming removed 0 bases from V and 5 bases from J; junction bases left unmatched: 6. The CDR3 has 15 residues. CDR1 SGHRS and CDR2 YFSETQ come from the germline V gene. The CDR3 protein is CASSLGPAGEETQYF. CDR3 nucleotide sequence: TGCGCCAGCAGCTTGGGACCAGCGGGAGAGGAGACCCAGTACTTC.

There are a few counts of this clone. V gene TRBV28 combines with J gene TRBJ1-2; 7 bases line up with TRBD1. V lost 3 bases and J lost 2; bases outside the gene matches: 3. Per the germline V gene, CDR1 is MDHEN and CDR2 is SYDVKM. This CDR3 region has 14 residues. This chain's CDR3 is CASSLRQGNYGYTF. The CDR3 nucleotides read TGTGCCAGCAGTTTGCGACAGGGAAACTATGGCTACACCTTC.